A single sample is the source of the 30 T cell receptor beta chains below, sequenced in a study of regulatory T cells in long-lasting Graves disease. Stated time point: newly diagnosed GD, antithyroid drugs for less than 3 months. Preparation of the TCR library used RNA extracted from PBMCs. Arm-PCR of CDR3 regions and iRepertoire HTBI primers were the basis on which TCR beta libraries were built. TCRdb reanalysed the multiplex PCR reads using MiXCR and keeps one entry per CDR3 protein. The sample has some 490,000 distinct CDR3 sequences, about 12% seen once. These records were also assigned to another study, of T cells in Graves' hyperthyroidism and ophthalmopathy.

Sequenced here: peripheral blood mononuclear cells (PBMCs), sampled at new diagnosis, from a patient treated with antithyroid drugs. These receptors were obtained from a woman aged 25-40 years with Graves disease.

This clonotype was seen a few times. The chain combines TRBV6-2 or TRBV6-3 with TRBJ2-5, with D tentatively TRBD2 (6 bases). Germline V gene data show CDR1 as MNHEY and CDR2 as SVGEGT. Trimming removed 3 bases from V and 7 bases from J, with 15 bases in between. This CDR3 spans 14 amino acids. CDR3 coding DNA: TGTGCCAGCAGTTATACCCTTAAGGAGGGGACCCAGTACTTC. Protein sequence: CASSYTLKEGTQYF.

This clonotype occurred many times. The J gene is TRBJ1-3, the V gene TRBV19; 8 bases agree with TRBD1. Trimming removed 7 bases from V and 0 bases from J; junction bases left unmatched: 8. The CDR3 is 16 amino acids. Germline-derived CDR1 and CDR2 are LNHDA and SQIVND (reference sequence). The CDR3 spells CASKNTGQGSGNTIYF. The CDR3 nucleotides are TGTGCCAGTAAAAATACCGGACAGGGCTCTGGAAACACCATATATTTT.

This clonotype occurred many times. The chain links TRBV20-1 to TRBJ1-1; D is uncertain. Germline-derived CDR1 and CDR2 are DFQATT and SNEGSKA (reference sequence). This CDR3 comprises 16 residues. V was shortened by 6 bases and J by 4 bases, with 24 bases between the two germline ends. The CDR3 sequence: CSARPKLWMSATEAFF. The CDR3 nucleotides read TGCAGTGCGAGGCCTAAACTTTGGATGTCAGCCACTGAAGCTTTCTTT.

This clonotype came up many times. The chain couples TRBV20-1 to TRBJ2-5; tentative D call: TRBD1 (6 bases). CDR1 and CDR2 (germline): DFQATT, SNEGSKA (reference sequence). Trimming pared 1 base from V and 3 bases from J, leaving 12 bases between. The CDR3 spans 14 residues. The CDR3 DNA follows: TGCAGTGCTAGAGGGACAGTCCTAGAAGAGACCCAGTACTTC. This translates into CSARGTVLEETQYF.

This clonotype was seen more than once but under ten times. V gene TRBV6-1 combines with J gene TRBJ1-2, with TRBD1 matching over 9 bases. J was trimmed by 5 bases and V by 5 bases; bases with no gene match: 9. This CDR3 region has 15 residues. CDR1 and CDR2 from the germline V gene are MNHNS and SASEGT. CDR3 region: CASSYTGGGLYGYTF. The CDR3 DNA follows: TGTGCCAGCAGTTACACAGGGGGCGGATTGTATGGCTACACCTTC.

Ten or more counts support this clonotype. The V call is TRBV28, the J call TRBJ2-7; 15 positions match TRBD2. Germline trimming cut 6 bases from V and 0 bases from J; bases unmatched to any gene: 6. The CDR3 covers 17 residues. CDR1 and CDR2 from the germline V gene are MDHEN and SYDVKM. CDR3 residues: CASSSGTSGRYSYEQYF. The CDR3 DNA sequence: TGTGCCAGCAGCTCCGGGACTAGCGGGAGGTACTCCTACGAGCAGTACTTC.

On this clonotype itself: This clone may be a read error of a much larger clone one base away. CDR3 coding DNA: TGTGCCAGCAGTTTATCCCGGCCCTCCTCTGGGGCCAACGACCTGACTTTC. Translation: CASSLSRPSSGANDLTF. The chain carries TRBV27 and TRBJ2-6, with D possibly TRBD1 on 5 matching bases. Germline CDR1 reads MNHEY; CDR2 reads SMNVEV (reference sequence). This CDR3 is 17 amino acids long.

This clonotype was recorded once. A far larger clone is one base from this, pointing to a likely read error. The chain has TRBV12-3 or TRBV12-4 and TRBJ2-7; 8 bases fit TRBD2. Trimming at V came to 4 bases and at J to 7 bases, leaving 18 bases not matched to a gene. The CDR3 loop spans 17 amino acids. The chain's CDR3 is CASSSTRSGGSYNEQYF. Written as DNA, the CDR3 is TGTGCCAGCAGTTCGACGCGCAGCGGGGGATCCTACAATGAGCAGTACTTC.

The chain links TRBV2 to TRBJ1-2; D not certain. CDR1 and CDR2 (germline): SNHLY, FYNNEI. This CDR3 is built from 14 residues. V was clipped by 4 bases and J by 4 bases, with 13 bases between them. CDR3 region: CASSVAGLGYGYTF. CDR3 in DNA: TGTGCCAGCAGTGTGGCGGGTTTGGGCTATGGCTACACCTTC.

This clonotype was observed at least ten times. The CDR3 loop is CASSWGVAGPYNEQFF. CDR3 DNA: TGTGCCAGTTCATGGGGGGTAGCGGGACCCTACAATGAGCAGTTCTTC. The genes are TRBV19 and TRBJ2-1, with 8 bases fitting TRBD2. Germline values: CDR1 LNHDA, CDR2 SQIVND (reference sequence). Trimming cost V 8 bases and J 2 bases; bases outside gene matches: 11. The CDR3 covers 16 residues.

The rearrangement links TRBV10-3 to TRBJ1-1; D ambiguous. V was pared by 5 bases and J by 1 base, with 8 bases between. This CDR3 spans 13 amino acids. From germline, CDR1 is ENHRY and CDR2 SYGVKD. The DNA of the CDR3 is TGTGCCATCAGTTTGACACCGAACACTGAAGCTTTCTTT. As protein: CAISLTPNTEAFF.

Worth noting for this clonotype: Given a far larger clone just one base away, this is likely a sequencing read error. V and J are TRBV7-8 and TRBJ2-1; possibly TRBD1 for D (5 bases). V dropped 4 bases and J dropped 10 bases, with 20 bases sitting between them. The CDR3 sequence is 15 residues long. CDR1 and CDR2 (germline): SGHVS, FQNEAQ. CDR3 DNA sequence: TGTGCCAGCAGCTGGACACCAGGCCGTTCCTACGAGCAGTTCTTC. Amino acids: CASSWTPGRSYEQFF.

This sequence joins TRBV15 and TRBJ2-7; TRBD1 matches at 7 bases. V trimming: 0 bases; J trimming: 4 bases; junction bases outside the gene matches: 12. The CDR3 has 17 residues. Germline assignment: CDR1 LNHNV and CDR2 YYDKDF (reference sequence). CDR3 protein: CATSRELSVTGFYEQYF. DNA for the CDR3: TGTGCCACCAGCAGAGAGCTGAGTGTGACAGGGTTTTACGAGCAGTACTTC.

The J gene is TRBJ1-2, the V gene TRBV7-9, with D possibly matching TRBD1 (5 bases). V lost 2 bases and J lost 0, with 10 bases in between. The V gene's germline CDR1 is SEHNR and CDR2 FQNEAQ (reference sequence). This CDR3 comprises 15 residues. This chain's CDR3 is CASSLSTTANYGYTF. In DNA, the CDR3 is TGTGCCAGCAGCTTATCGACGACAGCTAACTATGGCTACACCTTC.

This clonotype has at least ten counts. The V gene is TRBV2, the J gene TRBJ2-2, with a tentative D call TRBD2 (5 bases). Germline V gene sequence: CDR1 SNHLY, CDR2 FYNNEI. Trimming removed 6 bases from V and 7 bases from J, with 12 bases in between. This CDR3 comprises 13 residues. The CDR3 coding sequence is TGTGCCAGCAGATCGGGGTCGCTCGGGGAGCTGTTTTTT. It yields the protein CASRSGSLGELFF.

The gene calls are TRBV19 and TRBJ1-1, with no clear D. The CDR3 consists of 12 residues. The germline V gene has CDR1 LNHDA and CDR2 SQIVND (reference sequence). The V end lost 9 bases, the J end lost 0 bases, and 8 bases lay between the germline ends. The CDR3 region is CASKTVNTEAFF. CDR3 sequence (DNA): TGTGCCAGCAAGACGGTGAACACTGAAGCTTTCTTT.

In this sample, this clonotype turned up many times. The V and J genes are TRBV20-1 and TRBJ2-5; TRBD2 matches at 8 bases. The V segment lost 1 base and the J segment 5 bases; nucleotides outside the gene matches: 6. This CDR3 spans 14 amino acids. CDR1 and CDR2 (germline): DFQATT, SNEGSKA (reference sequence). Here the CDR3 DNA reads TGCAGTGCTAGAGGAGGGACTAGGACGGAGACCCAGTACTTC. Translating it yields CSARGGTRTETQYF.

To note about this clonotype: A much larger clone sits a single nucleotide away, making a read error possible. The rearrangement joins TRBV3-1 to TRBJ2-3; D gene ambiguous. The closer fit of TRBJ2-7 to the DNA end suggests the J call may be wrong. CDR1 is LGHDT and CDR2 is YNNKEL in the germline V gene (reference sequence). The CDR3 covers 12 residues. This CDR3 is CASSQLVYGQYF. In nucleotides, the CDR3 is TGTGCCAGCAGCCAACTCGTCTACGGGCAGTACTTC.

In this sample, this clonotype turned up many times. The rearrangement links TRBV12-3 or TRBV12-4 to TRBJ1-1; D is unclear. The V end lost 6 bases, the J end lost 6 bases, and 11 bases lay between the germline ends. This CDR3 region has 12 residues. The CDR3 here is CASRASGPEAFF. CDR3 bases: TGTGCCAGCAGAGCATCGGGTCCTGAAGCTTTCTTT.

The CDR3 here is CASSPVGVYSEAFF. CDR3 DNA sequence: TGTGCCAGCTCACCAGTTGGGGTGTATTCTGAAGCTTTCTTT. V and J are TRBV18 and TRBJ1-1; D unclear. The CDR3 length is 14 residues. V was clipped by 2 bases and J by 6 bases, with 13 bases between them. Germline V gives CDR1 KGHSH, CDR2 LQKENI.

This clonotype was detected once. The CDR3 is CSGRGPQFQETQYF. CDR3 sequence (DNA): TGCAGTGGGCGCGGACCCCAGTTCCAAGAGACCCAGTACTTC. This sequence joins TRBV29-1 and TRBJ2-1; D is unclear. The J call is doubtful: the DNA matches TRBJ2-5 better. CDR1 is SQVTM, CDR2 ANQGSEA, per germline. The CDR3 sequence is 14 residues long.

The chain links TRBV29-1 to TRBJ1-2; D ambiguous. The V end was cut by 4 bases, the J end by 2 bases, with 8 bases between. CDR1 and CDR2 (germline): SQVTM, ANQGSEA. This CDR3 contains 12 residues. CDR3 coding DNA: TGCAGCGTTGTGGTATCGAACTATGGCTACACCTTC. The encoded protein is CSVVVSNYGYTF.

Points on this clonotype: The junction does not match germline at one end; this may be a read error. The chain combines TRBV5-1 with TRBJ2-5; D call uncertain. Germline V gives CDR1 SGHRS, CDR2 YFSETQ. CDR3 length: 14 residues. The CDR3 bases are TGCGCCAGCAGCTTGGCCGCCTCACAAGAGACCAAGTACTTC. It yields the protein CASSLAASQETKYF.

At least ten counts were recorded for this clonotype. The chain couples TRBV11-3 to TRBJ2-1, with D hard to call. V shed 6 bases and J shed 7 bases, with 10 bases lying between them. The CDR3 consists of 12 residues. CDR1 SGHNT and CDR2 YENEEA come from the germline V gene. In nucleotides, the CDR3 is TGTGCCAGCAGTAATATGGGGAATGAGCAGTTCTTC. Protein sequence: CASSNMGNEQFF.

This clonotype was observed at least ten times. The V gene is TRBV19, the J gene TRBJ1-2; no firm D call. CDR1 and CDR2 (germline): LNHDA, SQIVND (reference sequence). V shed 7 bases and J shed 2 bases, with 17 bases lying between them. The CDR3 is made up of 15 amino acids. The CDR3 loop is CASKDDPTPNYGYTF. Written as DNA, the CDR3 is TGTGCCAGTAAAGACGACCCCACACCCAACTATGGCTACACCTTC.

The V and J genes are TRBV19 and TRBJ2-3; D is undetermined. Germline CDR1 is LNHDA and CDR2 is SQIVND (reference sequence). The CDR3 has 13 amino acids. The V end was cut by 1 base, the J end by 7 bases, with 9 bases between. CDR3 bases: TGTGCCAGTAGTATAGGGGCGGAATATACGCAGTATTTT. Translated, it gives CASSIGAEYTQYF.

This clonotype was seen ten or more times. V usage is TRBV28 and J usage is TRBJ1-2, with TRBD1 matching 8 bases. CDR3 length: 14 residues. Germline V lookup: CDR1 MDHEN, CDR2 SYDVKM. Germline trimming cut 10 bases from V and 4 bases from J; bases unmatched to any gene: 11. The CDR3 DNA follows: TGTGCCATCTCACCGACAGGGGAGCTCTATGGCTACACCTTC. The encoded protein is CAISPTGELYGYTF.

The DNA for the CDR3 is TGTGCCAGCAGCGTGACTAGCGGGAGGGCCCCGTTTCCATACGAGCAGTACTTC. Translating it yields CASSVTSGRAPFPYEQYF. V usage is TRBV7-9 and J usage is TRBJ2-7; 14 nucleotides line up with TRBD2. Germline trimming cut 5 bases from V and 4 bases from J; bases unmatched to any gene: 13. This CDR3 spans 18 amino acids. CDR1 and CDR2 (germline): SEHNR, FQNEAQ (reference sequence).

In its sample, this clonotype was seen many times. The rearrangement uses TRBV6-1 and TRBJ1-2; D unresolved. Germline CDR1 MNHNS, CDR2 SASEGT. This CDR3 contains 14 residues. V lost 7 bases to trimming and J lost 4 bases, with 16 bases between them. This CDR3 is CASTPRVHAYGYTF. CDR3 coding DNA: TGTGCCAGCACCCCACGGGTACATGCCTATGGCTACACCTTC.

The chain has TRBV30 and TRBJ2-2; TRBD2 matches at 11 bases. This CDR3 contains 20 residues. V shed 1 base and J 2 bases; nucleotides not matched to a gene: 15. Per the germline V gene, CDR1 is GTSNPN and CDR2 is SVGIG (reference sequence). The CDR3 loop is CAWSGPEWTSGLTNTGELFF. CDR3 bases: TGTGCCTGGAGTGGCCCCGAGTGGACTAGCGGGCTGACCAACACCGGGGAGCTGTTTTTT. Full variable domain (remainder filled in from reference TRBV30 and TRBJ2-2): SQTIHQWPATLVQPVGSPLSLECTVEGTSNPNLYWYRQAAGRGLQLLFYSVGIGQISSEVPQNLSASRPQDRQFILSSKKLLLSDSGFYLCAWSGPEWTSGLTNTGELFFGEGSRLTVL.